The next 32 T cell receptor beta chains were all read from a single sample in a study of PD-1 blockade in classical Hodgkin lymphoma. Time point defined: cycle 4 day 1 (C4D1), after more than 5 weeks of nivolumab. Autologous stem cell transplantation was followed by relapse in every patient, and brentuximab vedotin exposure varied. The protocol was immunoSEQ multiplex PCR, while the TCRdb copy is restricted to in-frame clones and leaves out a portion. The sample has roughly 9,900 clones, 87% seen once. The source was peripheral blood mononuclear cells (PBMCs), collected before the fourth cycle of nivolumab. The receptors shown here come from a human donor with classical Hodgkin lymphoma.

The J gene is TRBJ2-3, the V gene TRBV27, with D perhaps TRBD1 or TRBD2 (6 bases each). CDR1 and CDR2 from the germline V gene are MNHEY and SMNVEV (reference sequence). The length of the CDR3 is 16 residues. V shed 3 bases and J shed 3 bases, with 16 bases lying between them. The CDR3 nucleotides read TGTGCCAGCAGTTTTTCGGGGCAGGGGAGGACAGATACGCAGTATTTT. This encodes CASSFSGQGRTDTQYF.

The chain couples TRBV5-4 to TRBJ2-3; tentatively, D is TRBD1 (6 bases). The CDR3 contains 16 residues. Germline CDR1 SGHNT, CDR2 YYREEE (reference sequence). V gave up 0 bases and J gave up 1 base, with 12 bases separating them. The CDR3 nucleotides read TGTGCCAGCAGCTTGGCAGGGGTCCACCGCACAGATACGCAGTATTTT. Residues: CASSLAGVHRTDTQYF.

The V call is TRBV6-5, the J call TRBJ2-7, with 8 bases identical to TRBD1. The CDR3 runs to 16 residues. Germline CDR1 is MNHEY and CDR2 is SVGAGI. V was clipped by 0 bases and J by 5 bases; unmatched bases: 9. CDR3 region: CASSYSAGQGRDEQYF. The DNA of the CDR3 is TGTGCCAGCAGTTACTCTGCAGGACAGGGTAGGGACGAGCAGTACTTC.

V usage is TRBV4-2 and J usage is TRBJ1-3; weak D call: TRBD1 (5 bases). CDR3 length: 16 residues. Germline V gene sequence: CDR1 LGHNA, CDR2 YNFKEQ. Between the trimmed V and J ends, which lost 0 bases and 4 bases, there was a span of 13 bases. In nucleotides, the CDR3 is TGTGCCAGCAGCCAAGACAAAGGGAGACAGGGAAACACCATATATTTT. Protein sequence: CASSQDKGRQGNTIYF.

This clone has a single count. The J gene is TRBJ1-3, the V gene TRBV6-6; D call uncertain. V was cut by 0 bases and J by 1 base, with 10 bases left in between. The CDR3 loop spans 16 amino acids. Germline-derived CDR1 and CDR2 are MNHNY and SVGAGI (reference sequence). CDR3 amino acids: CASSYSGGGSGNTIYF. The CDR3 DNA reads TGTGCCAGCAGTTACTCGGGCGGAGGATCTGGAAACACCATATATTTT.

This clone was seen more than once but under ten times. The rearrangement uses TRBV4-3 and TRBJ2-7; D call uncertain. CDR3 size: 15 residues. The V and J ends lost 0 bases and 5 bases respectively, with 14 bases between them. Germline lookup yields CDR1 LGHNA and CDR2 YSLEER. The CDR3 here is CASSQESFSGHEQYF. For the CDR3, the DNA is TGCGCCAGCAGCCAAGAATCTTTCAGTGGGCACGAGCAGTACTTC.

V and J are TRBV5-1 and TRBJ1-2; 8 positions agree with TRBD1. Germline CDR1 is SGHRS and CDR2 is YFSETQ. J was trimmed by 3 bases and V by 3 bases; bases with no gene match: 10. The CDR3 extends over 16 amino acids. Here the CDR3 DNA reads TGCGCCAGCAGCTCCGGACAGGGATACGATCACTATGGCTACACCTTC. Protein product: CASSSGQGYDHYGYTF. The whole variable domain, remainder taken from reference TRBV5-1 and TRBJ1-2, is KAGVTQTPRYLIKTRGQQVTLSCSPISGHRSVSWYQQTPGQGLQFLFEYFSETQRNKGNFPGRFSGRQFSNSRSEMNVSTLELGDSALYLCASSSGQGYDHYGYTFGSGTRLTVV.

J is TRBJ1-4 and V is TRBV5-8, with D uncertain. Germline assignment: CDR1 SGHTS and CDR2 YDEGEE. The CDR3 extends over 13 amino acids. The germline V and J ends were trimmed by 4 bases and 4 bases, with 8 bases remaining between them. CDR3 amino acids: CASSPGSNEKLFF. CDR3 coding DNA: TGTGCCAGCAGCCCGGGGAGTAATGAAAAACTGTTTTTT. The complete variable domain, with remaining parts taken from reference TRBV5-8 and TRBJ1-4, reads EAGVTQSPTHLIKTRGQQATLRCSPISGHTSVYWYQQALGLGLQFLLWYDEGEERNRGNFPPRFSGRQFPNYSSELNVNALELEDSALYLCASSPGSNEKLFFGSGTQLSVL.

This rearrangement joins TRBV19 to TRBJ1-1; tentative D call: TRBD1 (6 bases). CDR1 is LNHDA, CDR2 SQIVND, per germline (reference sequence). The CDR3 sequence is 14 residues long. The ends were cut back, 2 bases at V and 0 bases at J, with 7 bases in the middle. Here the CDR3 reads CASSIRTVNTEAFF. DNA for the CDR3: TGTGCCAGTAGTATACGGACAGTGAACACTGAAGCTTTCTTT. The full variable domain, completed using reference TRBV19 and TRBJ1-1, is DGGITQSPKYLFRKEGQNVTLSCEQNLNHDAMYWYRQDPGQGLRLIYYSQIVNDFQKGDIAEGYSVSREKKESFPLTVTSAQKNPTAFYLCASSIRTVNTEAFFGQGTRLTVV.

V gene TRBV9 combines with J gene TRBJ2-3, with a weak D call TRBD2 (5 bases). Trimming cost V 0 bases and J 6 bases, with 5 bases left between them. CDR1 and CDR2 from the germline V gene are SGDLS and YYNGEE. The CDR3 length is 12 residues. Here the CDR3 reads CASSVGEDTQYF. The CDR3 DNA is TGTGCCAGCAGCGTAGGGGAGGATACGCAGTATTTT.

The CDR3 reads CASKAGELFF. The CDR3 DNA is TGTGCCAGTAAGGCCGGGGAGCTGTTTTTT. The chain links TRBV19 to TRBJ2-2; D remains ambiguous. The V and J ends lost 7 bases and 6 bases respectively, with 3 bases between them. The CDR3 contains 10 residues. CDR1 and CDR2 (germline): LNHDA, SQIVND (reference sequence).

The chain is built from TRBV5-1 and TRBJ1-4, with 8 nucleotides matching TRBD1. Germline CDR1 and CDR2: SGHRS and YFSETQ. The CDR3 has 17 residues. V was clipped by 1 base and J by 0 bases; unmatched bases: 5. The CDR3 sequence: CASSLRQGPTTNEKLFF. Written as DNA, the CDR3 is TGCGCCAGCAGCTTGAGACAGGGGCCCACAACTAATGAAAAACTGTTTTTT.

The chain joins TRBV12-5 to TRBJ1-2; 8 bases match TRBD1. Germline V CDR1 and CDR2: LGHNT, FRNRAP. The CDR3 contains 16 residues. The junction had 16 bases not matched to a gene; V was cut back by 5 bases and J by 8 bases. The CDR3 loop is CASGIGQGGFVGGYTF. CDR3 DNA: TGTGCTAGTGGTATCGGACAGGGAGGGTTTGTGGGGGGCTACACCTTC.

The chain recombines TRBV2 with TRBJ1-4; D is undetermined. Trimming took 7 bases from V and 0 from J, leaving 9 bases between them. The CDR3 consists of 14 residues. Germline V gives CDR1 SNHLY, CDR2 FYNNEI. CDR3 in DNA: TGTGCCAGCAACACCATAACAACTAATGAAAAACTGTTTTTT. As protein: CASNTITTNEKLFF.

The chain links TRBV9 to TRBJ2-5, with 8 positions matching TRBD1. This CDR3 has 14 residues. Germline trimming cut 4 bases from V and 4 bases from J; bases unmatched to any gene: 6. Germline CDR1 SGDLS, CDR2 YYNGEE. The DNA of the CDR3 is TGTGCCAGCAGCTCATGGACAGGGCCAGAGACCCAGTACTTC. Residues: CASSSWTGPETQYF.

V gene TRBV4-1 combines with J gene TRBJ2-7, with D possibly being TRBD2 (6 bases). Germline assignment: CDR1 MGHRA and CDR2 YSYEKL. V lost 2 bases to trimming and J lost 0 bases, with 11 bases between them. The CDR3 covers 15 residues. CDR3 protein: CASSQTGLPSYEQYF. In DNA, the CDR3 is TGCGCCAGCAGCCAAACGGGACTTCCCTCCTACGAGCAGTACTTC.

This chain joins TRBV28 and TRBJ2-3, with TRBD2 matching 10 bases. In germline, CDR1 is MDHEN, CDR2 SYDVKM. CDR3 length equals 17 residues. V shed 3 bases and J 2 bases; nucleotides not matched to a gene: 8. The CDR3 is CASSFGLAETPTDTQYF. CDR3 nucleotide sequence: TGTGCCAGCAGTTTCGGACTAGCGGAGACCCCCACAGATACGCAGTATTTT.

This clone was recorded only once. This chain uses TRBV29-1 with TRBJ2-1, with TRBD1 identical over 12 bases. V lost 4 bases and J lost 10; bases outside the gene matches: 5. Germline CDR1 is SQVTM and CDR2 is ANQGSEA. CDR3 length equals 13 residues. CDR3 amino acids: CSVGYGTGGEQFF. As DNA, the CDR3 is TGCAGCGTTGGATACGGGACAGGGGGCGAGCAGTTCTTC.

The rearrangement joins TRBV5-4 to TRBJ2-2; either TRBD1 or TRBD2 may fit D (6 bases each). This CDR3 contains 15 residues. V dropped 2 bases and J dropped 4 bases, with 12 bases sitting between them. Germline CDR1 is SGHNT and CDR2 is YYREEE (reference sequence). The CDR3 loop is CASSFPGASTGELFF. In DNA, the CDR3 is TGTGCCAGCAGCTTTCCGGGGGCGAGCACCGGGGAGCTGTTTTTT.

This clone has a handful of counts. V usage is TRBV6-5 and J usage is TRBJ2-2; D may be TRBD1 or TRBD2 (5 bases each). The CDR3 runs 13 residues. Germline CDR1 and CDR2: MNHEY and SVGAGI. The V end was cut by 7 bases, the J end by 5 bases, with 11 bases between. The CDR3 loop reads CASKGRTTGELFF. For the CDR3, the DNA is TGTGCCAGCAAGGGGAGAACAACCGGGGAGCTGTTTTTT.

V usage is TRBV6-5 and J usage is TRBJ1-1; perhaps TRBD1 as D (5 bases). Looked up from germline, CDR1 is MNHEY and CDR2 is SVGAGI. This CDR3 has 12 amino acids. Trimming pared 5 bases from V and 7 bases from J, leaving 11 bases between. The CDR3 DNA follows: TGTGCCAGCAGTAGGGGAAGGGGTGAAGCTTTCTTT. This sequence encodes CASSRGRGEAFF.

The chain joins TRBV29-1 to TRBJ2-3, with D perhaps given as TRBD1 or TRBD2 (6 bases each). The CDR3 sequence is 14 residues long. Between the trimmed V and J ends, which lost 4 bases and 2 bases, there was a span of 13 bases. The germline gives CDR1 SQVTM, CDR2 ANQGSEA. The CDR3: CSVVRGPATDTQYF. CDR3 bases: TGCAGCGTTGTCCGGGGGCCCGCCACAGATACGCAGTATTTT.

This CDR3 is CASSLLGQGNGYTF. In DNA, the CDR3 is TGTGCCAGCAGCTTACTTGGACAGGGGAATGGCTACACCTTC. The V gene is TRBV7-9, the J gene TRBJ1-2; TRBD1 matches at 9 bases. The V and J ends lost 2 bases and 6 bases, in that order; junction bases with no gene match: 4. The CDR3 consists of 14 residues. CDR1 SEHNR and CDR2 FQNEAQ come from the germline V gene (reference sequence).

The chain couples TRBV7-3 to TRBJ2-1; 9 bases line up with TRBD2. Per germline, CDR1 SGHTA and CDR2 FQGTGA. The CDR3 length is 15 residues. The V segment lost 6 bases and the J segment 6 bases; nucleotides outside the gene matches: 9. The CDR3 DNA reads as TGTGCCAGCAGTTTATGGGCTAGCGGGGTCAATGAGCAGTTCTTC. Translation gives CASSLWASGVNEQFF.

The rearrangement links TRBV29-1 to TRBJ1-2; perhaps TRBD1 as D (5 bases). Germline loops: CDR1 SQVTM, CDR2 ANQGSEA. The ends were cut back, 0 bases at V and 9 bases at J, with 11 bases in the middle. This CDR3 has 12 amino acids. This chain's CDR3 is CSVEDQRGSYTF. The CDR3 nucleotides read TGCAGCGTTGAAGATCAAAGGGGTAGCTACACCTTC.

This rearrangement joins TRBV5-1 to TRBJ2-2, with unresolved D. The CDR3 extends over 15 amino acids. Trimming removed 4 bases from V and 0 bases from J, with 10 bases in between. Germline V gene data show CDR1 as SGHRS and CDR2 as YFSETQ. The CDR3 DNA follows: TGCGCCAGCAGCCGTCCTGATCCGAACACCGGGGAGCTGTTTTTT. Amino acids: CASSRPDPNTGELFF.

This chain uses TRBV10-3 with TRBJ2-5, with 9 bases matching TRBD1. The length of the CDR3 is 13 residues. Per the germline V gene, CDR1 is ENHRY and CDR2 is SYGVKD. V was pared by 6 bases and J by 5 bases, with 4 bases of the junction left unmatched. The CDR3 sequence is CAISRDRVETQYF. The CDR3 DNA sequence: TGTGCCATCAGCCGGGACAGGGTGGAGACCCAGTACTTC.

The DNA for the CDR3 is TGTGCCAGCTCACCCACGGACTCTAATGAAAAACTGTTTTTT. Its translation is CASSPTDSNEKLFF. The rearrangement uses TRBV18 and TRBJ1-4; D is unresolved. The V gene's germline CDR1 is KGHSH and CDR2 LQKENI. CDR3 length: 14 residues. The V end lost 3 bases, the J end lost 3 bases, and 8 bases lay between the germline ends.

V and J are TRBV2 and TRBJ2-3, with a possible D match to TRBD1 (6 bases). V dropped 7 bases and J dropped 5 bases, with 16 bases sitting between them. The CDR3 loop spans 14 amino acids. The germline gives CDR1 SNHLY, CDR2 FYNNEI. The CDR3 coding sequence is TGTGCCAGCAAGGTGGGGGCATTTCTAGATACGCAGTATTTT. Translation gives CASKVGAFLDTQYF.

This rearrangement joins TRBV5-1 to TRBJ1-1, with D maybe TRBD1 (5 bases). The CDR3 is 14 amino acids. The V gene lost 3 bases and the J gene lost 2 bases, with 11 bases spanning the gap. The germline gives CDR1 SGHRS, CDR2 YFSETQ. In DNA, the CDR3 is TGCGCCAGCAGCTCCCTAGGGGACAACACTGAAGCTTTCTTT. Its protein product is CASSSLGDNTEAFF.

The chain has TRBV7-3 and TRBJ2-2, with 10 bases fitting TRBD1. Losses at the gene ends were 5 bases for V and 4 bases for J; bases not matched to a gene: 4. The germline CDR1 and CDR2 sequences are SGHTA and FQGTGA. The CDR3 is 15 residues long. CDR3 in DNA: TGTGCCAGCAGCGTCGGACAGGGGGGCACCGGGGAGCTGTTTTTT. It yields the protein CASSVGQGGTGELFF.

This chain uses TRBV7-2 with TRBJ2-7; 8 bases map to TRBD2. CDR3 size: 14 residues. Trimming at V came to 6 bases and at J to 3 bases, leaving 7 bases not matched to a gene. The V gene's germline CDR1 is SGHTA and CDR2 FQGNSA. CDR3 DNA sequence: TGTGCCAGCAGTTTTAGCGGGGCGATCTACGAGCAGTACTTC. Encoded protein: CASSFSGAIYEQYF.